This T cell receptor (beta chain) is drawn from a study of neurological immune-mediated disorders. The team produced cDNA through 5'RACE using 10-nucleotide random UMIs. Via MiXCR, TCRdb re-called the 5' RACE reads, giving one row per CDR3 protein. The sample lists tens of thousands of distinct CDR3 sequences, about 9.4% occurring once. Individuals who volunteered at a blood bank located in Maryland, USA, made up the group of healthy controls. 2 million unsorted PBMCs were stored in RNAlater at -80 °C before RNA extraction. Study-level points and caveats: Falling below healthy controls, multiple sclerosis showed the least TCR clonal expansion, while HTLV-1-associated myelopathy showed the most.

This clonotype has ten or more counts. What it binds is unknown. The CDR3 is 14 residues long. Material: PBMCs. This TCR was sampled from a man aged 40-49 years in good health. The chain carries TRBV21-1 and TRBJ1-5; TRBD1 is the table's D call, not checked against the DNA. TRBV21-1 is a known pseudogene. CDR3 sequence reads: CASSKSAGMTGGYF. CDR3 nucleotides: TGTGCCAGCAGCAAATCAGCGGGCATGACAGGAGGATATTTT.